The 28 T cell receptor beta chains below were found in one sample sequenced in a study of T cell changes during pregnancy in multiple sclerosis. The table came from immunoSEQ multiplex PCR; TCRdb's copy has only in-frame clones and leaves some out. The sample has about 48,000 clones; approximately 92% are singletons. Sequencing used CD4+ T cells from peripheral blood mononuclear cells, obtained in the second trimester of pregnancy. These receptors were collected from a female donor in good health, enrolled as a control in a pregnancy study.

Written as DNA, the CDR3 is TGTGCCATCATTAGCGGGCGGTACAATGAGCAGTTCTTC. Protein sequence: CAIISGRYNEQFF. The rearrangement uses TRBV6-1 and TRBJ2-1; 7 bases agree with TRBD2. The CDR3 contains 13 residues. Trimming cost V 10 bases and J 4 bases; bases outside gene matches: 7. Germline V gene sequence: CDR1 MNHNS, CDR2 SASEGT.

The V and J genes are TRBV7-9 and TRBJ1-4, with D unclear. Germline V gives CDR1 SEHNR, CDR2 FQNEAQ (reference sequence). The length of the CDR3 is 14 residues. V dropped 1 base and J dropped 4 bases, with 7 bases sitting between them. The CDR3: CASSLDRFNEKLFF. CDR3 in DNA: TGTGCCAGCAGCTTAGACAGATTTAATGAAAAACTGTTTTTT.

The rearrangement links TRBV30 to TRBJ2-6; D perhaps matches TRBD1 (5 bases). Trimming took 5 bases from V and 0 from J, leaving 8 bases between them. The CDR3 totals 14 residues. Germline lookup yields CDR1 GTSNPN and CDR2 SVGIG (reference sequence). The CDR3 region is CAWDRSSGANVLTF. DNA for the CDR3: TGTGCCTGGGACAGATCCTCTGGGGCCAACGTCCTGACTTTC.

This chain connects TRBV7-6 to TRBJ2-7; 13 nucleotides line up with TRBD2. CDR1 and CDR2 from the germline V gene are SGHVS and FNYEAQ. The CDR3 is made up of 18 amino acids. Losses at the gene ends were 5 bases for V and 6 bases for J; bases not matched to a gene: 16. The CDR3 spells CASSTTSTSGGWRGEQYF. Here the CDR3 DNA reads TGTGCCAGCAGCACAACCTCGACTAGCGGGGGGTGGAGAGGCGAGCAGTACTTC.

J is TRBJ1-1 and V is TRBV18; D is perhaps TRBD1 (5 bases). Germline V gene sequence: CDR1 KGHSH, CDR2 LQKENI. The CDR3 spans 12 residues. V gave up 8 bases and J gave up 0 bases, with 7 bases separating them. CDR3 region: CASRGMNTEAFF. For the CDR3, the DNA is TGTGCCAGCAGGGGAATGAACACTGAAGCTTTCTTT.

The chain carries TRBV2 and TRBJ1-1; a possible D gene is TRBD1 (6 bases). Germline loops: CDR1 SNHLY, CDR2 FYNNEI. The length of the CDR3 is 14 residues. V shed 2 bases and J shed 2 bases, with 9 bases lying between them. CDR3 residues: CASSERTVNTEAFF. CDR3 in DNA: TGTGCCAGCAGTGAACGGACAGTTAACACTGAAGCTTTCTTT.

This clone was detected only once. The rearrangement joins TRBV21-1 to TRBJ2-7; TRBD1 was called by the table and not checked on the DNA. TRBV21-1 is a pseudogene. CDR3 length equals 15 residues. The CDR3 DNA sequence: TGTGCCAGCAGACGAGGGCAGGGTAACAGGGCCGAGCAGTACTTC. Protein: CASRRGQGNRAEQYF.

The rearrangement joins TRBV27 to TRBJ1-1; weak D call: TRBD1 (5 bases). CDR3 length: 19 amino acids. V was clipped by 5 bases and J by 4 bases, with 29 bases between them. Per the germline V gene, CDR1 is MNHEY and CDR2 is SMNVEV (reference sequence). In DNA, the CDR3 is TGTGCCAGCAGTACCAACACGTTCAGGGCCTCGACCCATCCCACTGAAGCTTTCTTT. It yields the protein CASSTNTFRASTHPTEAFF.

The chain carries TRBV4-2 and TRBJ2-3; 10 positions agree with TRBD2. This CDR3 comprises 21 residues. The trim removed 0 bases at V and 2 bases at J, leaving 17 bases unmatched. The germline V gene encodes CDR1 LGHNA and CDR2 YNFKEQ. The CDR3 loop is CASSQEKGVGLAGEITDTQYF. DNA of the CDR3: TGTGCCAGCAGCCAAGAAAAAGGTGTCGGGCTAGCGGGAGAAATCACAGATACGCAGTATTTT.

The chain couples TRBV5-4 to TRBJ1-6; D ambiguous. The CDR3 loop spans 14 amino acids. Germline V gene sequence: CDR1 SGHNT, CDR2 YYREEE (reference sequence). V lost 4 bases, J lost 7 bases, and 12 bases lay in between. The CDR3 loop is CASSAWVQNSPLHF. In DNA, the CDR3 is TGTGCCAGCAGCGCATGGGTACAGAATTCACCCCTCCACTTT.

This chain connects TRBV25-1 to TRBJ1-1, with D perhaps TRBD1 (6 bases). CDR1 is MGHDK and CDR2 is SYGVNS in the germline V gene. The CDR3 has 12 residues. The V gene lost 5 bases and the J gene lost 8 bases, with 12 bases spanning the gap. The CDR3 loop reads CASSNPGVEAFF. The CDR3 DNA reads TGTGCCAGCAGTAACCCAGGGGTAGAAGCTTTCTTT.

The rearrangement joins TRBV7-9 to TRBJ1-1, with TRBD1 identical over 9 bases. The trim removed 5 bases at V and 0 bases at J, leaving 10 bases unmatched. This CDR3 region has 17 residues. Germline V CDR1 and CDR2: SEHNR, FQNEAQ (reference sequence). The DNA of the CDR3 is TGTGCCAGCAGCCGCCGGGACAGGGACGGCGTGAACACTGAAGCTTTCTTT. It specifies CASSRRDRDGVNTEAFF.

V gene TRBV6-1 combines with J gene TRBJ2-2, with D hard to call. With 8 bases removed from V and 1 base from J, the gap between germline ends came to 8 bases. The CDR3 spans 13 residues. The germline V gene encodes CDR1 MNHNS and CDR2 SASEGT. The CDR3 reads CASDRGNTGELFF. CDR3 in DNA: TGTGCCAGCGATCGAGGGAACACCGGGGAGCTGTTTTTT.

The V gene is TRBV6-1, the J gene TRBJ1-5; D might be TRBD1 (6 bases). The CDR3 runs to 14 residues. V was pared by 7 bases and J by 7 bases, with 17 bases between. CDR1 MNHNS and CDR2 SASEGT come from the germline V gene. CDR3 sequence (DNA): TGTGCCAGCACCCAAGGGGGGGGATGGCAGCCCCAGCATTTT. This sequence encodes CASTQGGGWQPQHF.

This clone was counted a single time. The sample contains more than one DNA sequence encoding this CDR3. This chain links TRBV18 with TRBJ1-3; 7 bases are a match to TRBD1. The V segment lost 3 bases and the J segment 0 bases; nucleotides outside the gene matches: 2. Per germline, CDR1 KGHSH and CDR2 LQKENI. The CDR3 has 15 residues. Here the CDR3 DNA reads TGTGCCAGCTCACCTCGGACAGGCTCTGGAAACACCATATATTTT. The encoded protein is CASSPRTGSGNTIYF. Combining the CDR3 with reference TRBV18 and TRBJ1-3 gives the whole variable domain NAGVMQNPRHLVRRRGQEARLRCSPMKGHSHVYWYRQLPEEGLKFMVYLQKENIIDESGMPKERFSAEFPKEGPSILRIQQVVRGDSAAYFCASSPRTGSGNTIYFGEGSWLTVV.

The chain joins TRBV5-5 to TRBJ1-1, with a tentative D call TRBD1 (5 bases). In germline, CDR1 is SGHKS, CDR2 YYEKEE (reference sequence). This CDR3 has 13 amino acids. The V end was cut by 1 base, the J end by 3 bases, with 7 bases between. Written as DNA, the CDR3 is TGTGCCAGCAGCTTGTTCAGGGACACTGAAGCTTTCTTT. Translating gives CASSLFRDTEAFF.

This clone appeared a single time. The chain combines TRBV6-5 with TRBJ1-2; D is perhaps TRBD1 (5 bases). This CDR3 has 14 amino acids. In germline, CDR1 is MNHEY, CDR2 SVGAGI. Trimming removed 0 bases at V and 4 bases at J, with 9 bases between. CDR3 in amino acids: CASSYSLGVYGYTF. The DNA for the CDR3 is TGTGCCAGCAGTTACTCGTTAGGGGTCTATGGCTACACCTTC.

The genes are TRBV30 and TRBJ1-6; TRBD1 agrees at 7 bases. The V gene's germline CDR1 is GTSNPN and CDR2 SVGIG (reference sequence). The J segment lost 6 bases and the V segment lost 2 bases, leaving 7 bases of the junction unmatched. The CDR3 covers 15 residues. DNA for the CDR3: TGTGCCTGGAGTATGGGGACAGTGGGTAATTCACCCCTCCACTTT. This sequence encodes CAWSMGTVGNSPLHF.

V is TRBV6-1 and J is TRBJ1-2; 8 nucleotides line up with TRBD1. Germline-derived CDR1 and CDR2 are MNHNS and SASEGT. J gave up 7 bases and V 8 bases, and 9 bases lay outside the gene matches. The CDR3 contains 13 residues. Here the CDR3 reads CASEEDRAGGYTF. CDR3 sequence (DNA): TGTGCCAGCGAGGAGGACAGGGCAGGTGGCTACACCTTC.

This rearrangement joins TRBV5-1 to TRBJ2-2; TRBD1 aligns across 7 bases. This CDR3 contains 14 residues. Germline V gene lookup returns CDR1 SGHRS and CDR2 YFSETQ. V shed 2 bases and J 3 bases; nucleotides not matched to a gene: 1. The DNA for the CDR3 is TGCGCCAGCAGCTTCACAGGGGACACCGGGGAGCTGTTTTTT. Amino acids: CASSFTGDTGELFF.

This chain joins TRBV19 and TRBJ2-6; 7 bases fit TRBD1. The CDR3 is 16 amino acids. Unmatched junction bases numbered 10, after V lost 11 bases and J lost 0 bases. Germline V lookup: CDR1 LNHDA, CDR2 SQIVND (reference sequence). This chain's CDR3 is CACKDRDRSGANVLTF. The DNA for the CDR3 is TGTGCCTGTAAAGACAGGGATCGCTCTGGGGCCAACGTCCTGACTTTC.

The rearrangement links TRBV6-5 to TRBJ2-3; 9 positions match TRBD2. Trimming took 6 bases from V and 5 from J; bases not matched to a gene: 6. The CDR3 length is 14 residues. Germline V CDR1 and CDR2: MNHEY, SVGAGI. The CDR3 DNA is TGTGCCAGCAGGATTGGACTAGCGCTAGATACGCAGTATTTT. The encoded protein is CASRIGLALDTQYF.

The chain joins TRBV19 to TRBJ1-4; TRBD1 matches 10 bases. The CDR3 spans 16 residues. The V segment lost 5 bases and the J segment 5 bases; nucleotides outside the gene matches: 8. The germline V gene has CDR1 LNHDA and CDR2 SQIVND (reference sequence). The CDR3 sequence is CASSSGTGAMNEKLFF. The DNA of the CDR3 is TGTGCCAGTAGTTCCGGGACAGGGGCCATGAATGAAAAACTGTTTTTT.

The chain carries TRBV19 and TRBJ1-2, with D perhaps matching TRBD1 (6 bases). Germline V CDR1 and CDR2: LNHDA, SQIVND (reference sequence). This CDR3 region has 14 residues. V was shortened by 8 bases and J by 2 bases, with 15 bases between the two germline ends. The CDR3 region is CASRPPDRNYGYTF. The CDR3, as DNA: TGTGCCAGTCGCCCTCCTGACAGGAACTATGGCTACACCTTC.

J is TRBJ2-6 and V is TRBV11-2; TRBD2 is a possible D gene (5 bases). The CDR3 spans 13 residues. V dropped 6 bases and J dropped 3 bases, with 6 bases sitting between them. Germline V lookup: CDR1 SGHAT, CDR2 FQNNGV. The CDR3 reads CASRRVGANVLTF. DNA of the CDR3: TGTGCCAGCAGGAGGGTTGGGGCCAACGTCCTGACTTTC.

This sequence joins TRBV5-5 and TRBJ1-2; a weak D match, TRBD1 (6 bases). The CDR3 is 15 amino acids. The V end lost 5 bases, the J end lost 3 bases, and 17 bases lay between the germline ends. Germline CDR1 SGHKS, CDR2 YYEKEE (reference sequence). The CDR3 loop reads CASSRQVSGDYGYTF. CDR3 nucleotide sequence: TGTGCCAGCAGTCGACAGGTATCAGGGGACTATGGCTACACCTTC.

This CDR3 is CASSPGDPGTDSGNTIYF. The CDR3 nucleotides read TGTGCCAGCAGCCCGGGAGACCCAGGGACAGACTCTGGAAACACCATATATTTT. V gene TRBV7-9 combines with J gene TRBJ1-3; 7 bases fit TRBD1. The CDR3 length is 18 residues. J was trimmed by 0 bases and V by 5 bases; bases with no gene match: 13. In germline, CDR1 is SEHNR, CDR2 FQNEAQ (reference sequence).

The chain has TRBV7-9 and TRBJ2-2; 9 bases match TRBD1. The CDR3 has 16 residues. Unmatched junction bases numbered 11, after V lost 5 bases and J lost 7 bases. Germline-derived CDR1 and CDR2 are SEHNR and FQNEAQ (reference sequence). CDR3 bases: TGTGCCAGCAGCCCTTCCGGGACAGGGAAGGTCGGGGAGCTGTTTTTT. This sequence encodes CASSPSGTGKVGELFF.